The 5 T cell receptor beta chains below all came from one sample that was sequenced in a study of cytomegalovirus exposure and HLA in healthy donors. The primer mix had 60 Vbeta and 13 Jbeta primers. The assay was immunoSEQ multiplex PCR, and TCRdb's table has in-frame clones only and misses some. The sample contains 200,000 to 250,000 clones, around 80% of which appear only once. Specimen: PBMCs. These receptors came from a boy younger than 18 in good health and CMV-seronegative.

The rearrangement uses TRBV2 and TRBJ1-1; D unclear. CDR1 SNHLY and CDR2 FYNNEI come from the germline V gene. The CDR3 extends over 14 amino acids. Trimming stripped 9 bases from V and 3 bases from J, with 17 bases between. The CDR3 coding sequence is TGTGCCAGTCGATTATATAGGGAGGACACTGAAGCTTTCTTT. Protein: CASRLYREDTEAFF.

This chain connects TRBV4-1 to TRBJ2-1; 7 positions agree with TRBD2. V gave up 0 bases and J gave up 8 bases; unmatched junction bases: 10. The CDR3 runs 16 residues. Looked up from germline, CDR1 is MGHRA and CDR2 is YSYEKL. The DNA of the CDR3 is TGCGCCAGCAGCCAAGATGGCGGGAGTGTAGTGGATGAGCAGTTCTTC. Amino acids: CASSQDGGSVVDEQFF.

The chain uses TRBV27 and TRBJ2-5; no clear D gene. Germline-derived CDR1 and CDR2 are MNHEY and SMNVEV (reference sequence). Trimming stripped 2 bases from V and 1 base from J, with 11 bases between. This CDR3 contains 15 residues. The DNA of the CDR3 is TGTGCCAGCAGTTTAGAGATGGCGGTCCAAGAGACCCAGTACTTC. Protein: CASSLEMAVQETQYF.

This clone was observed a few times. The gene calls are TRBV28 and TRBJ2-7; D gene ambiguous. The V end lost 3 bases, the J end lost 1 base, and 7 bases lay between the germline ends. The V gene's germline CDR1 is MDHEN and CDR2 SYDVKM. CDR3 length: 13 residues. CDR3 sequence reads: CASSLHGSYEQYF. The DNA for the CDR3 is TGTGCCAGCAGTTTGCACGGGTCCTACGAGCAGTACTTC.

V is TRBV5-1 and J is TRBJ2-1; D gene ambiguous. V dropped 0 bases and J dropped 6 bases, with 10 bases sitting between them. This CDR3 has 14 amino acids. Per germline, CDR1 SGHRS and CDR2 YFSETQ. The CDR3 loop reads CASSLVASPNEQFF. The CDR3 DNA reads TGCGCCAGCAGCTTGGTAGCCTCGCCCAATGAGCAGTTCTTC.